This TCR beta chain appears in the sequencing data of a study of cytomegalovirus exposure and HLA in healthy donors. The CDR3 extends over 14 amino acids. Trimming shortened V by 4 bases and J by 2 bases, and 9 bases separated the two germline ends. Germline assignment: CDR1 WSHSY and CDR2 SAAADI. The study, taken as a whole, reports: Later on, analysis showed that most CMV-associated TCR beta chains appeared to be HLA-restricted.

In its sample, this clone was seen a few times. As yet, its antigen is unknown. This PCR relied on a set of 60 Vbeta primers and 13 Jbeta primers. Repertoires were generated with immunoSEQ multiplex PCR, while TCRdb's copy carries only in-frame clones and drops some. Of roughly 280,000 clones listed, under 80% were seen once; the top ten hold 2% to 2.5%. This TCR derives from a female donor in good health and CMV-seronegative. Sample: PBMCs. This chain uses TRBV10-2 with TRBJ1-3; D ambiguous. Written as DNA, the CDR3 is TGCGCCAGCAGTGCCCGGAGTACTGGAAACACCATATATTTT. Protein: CASSARSTGNTIYF.